The present T cell receptor beta chain was sequenced within a study of Ad26.COV2.S vaccination and SARS-CoV-2 variants. Treatment noted: around 19 received Ad26.COV2.S at low or high dose, single or two shots; 5 received placebo; per-sample allocation not given. It was on day 63 after the first vaccine or placebo injection that samples were taken. Germline CDR1 is MNHEY and CDR2 is SMNVEV (reference sequence). Trimming shortened V by 0 bases and J by 0 bases, and 9 bases separated the two germline ends. The CDR3 consists of 15 residues. Findings and limits, study-wide: Similar non-spike TCR breadth was observed in recipients of vaccine and of placebo.

Points on this clone: Its cognate antigen is unknown.

This table comes from immunoSEQ multiplex PCR, and its TCRdb copy is limited to in-frame clones, with some not included. There are 300,000 to 400,000 clones in the sample; 70% to 90% occur only once, and around a tenth lies in the top ten. This clonotype was obtained from a person aged 18-65 years who received the Ad26.COV2.S COVID-19 vaccine or a placebo. The sample here was peripheral blood, taken in a trial of Ad26.COV2.S vaccine versus placebo. The rearrangement uses TRBV27 and TRBJ2-7; D gene unclear. The CDR3 DNA reads as TGTGCCAGCAGTTTATCAATAGGGAACTCCTACGAGCAGTACTTC. Translating it yields CASSLSIGNSYEQYF.